This is a list of T cell receptor beta chains from one sample in a study of cytomegalovirus exposure and HLA in healthy donors. Generated by immunoSEQ multiplex PCR, the TCRdb table keeps only in-frame clones and is missing some. This sample has 120,000 to 150,000 clones; roughly 77% occur once, and the top ten carry about 1.5%. Material: PBMCs. All receptors derive from a woman aged 25 to 39 in good health and CMV-seronegative. CDR3s include the opening cysteine and the closing phenylalanine or tryptophan. The order of the fields is D gene, V gene, clone size, CDR3 length, J gene, CDR3 protein, CDR3 DNA. The D gene is left open where the match is weak. Some rows mark clone size as missing; the rest say once, few, many or name a class of expanded clone.

d_call: .; v_call: TRBV5-6; clone_size: .; cdr3_length: 14; j_call: TRBJ2-5; cdr3_aa: CASSFPGLQETQYF; cdr3_nt: TGTGCCAGCAGCTTCCCGGGACTGCAAGAGACCCAGTACTTC
d_call: TRBD1; v_call: TRBV18; clone_size: .; cdr3_length: 14; j_call: TRBJ1-3; cdr3_aa: CASKTGNSGNTIYF; cdr3_nt: TGTGCCAGCAAGACAGGGAACTCTGGAAACACCATATATTTT
d_call: .; v_call: TRBV7-3; clone_size: .; cdr3_length: 13; j_call: TRBJ2-5; cdr3_aa: CASSLSLRETQYF; cdr3_nt: TGTGCCAGCAGCTTAAGTTTACGGGAGACCCAGTACTTC
d_call: TRBD1; v_call: TRBV18; clone_size: .; cdr3_length: 14; j_call: TRBJ1-2; cdr3_aa: CASSPGQAQGGYTF; cdr3_nt: TGTGCCAGCTCACCAGGACAGGCCCAGGGTGGCTACACCTTC
d_call: .; v_call: TRBV2; clone_size: .; cdr3_length: 14; j_call: TRBJ1-1; cdr3_aa: CASRNRVVNTEAFF; cdr3_nt: TGTGCCAGCAGGAACAGGGTAGTGAACACTGAAGCTTTCTTT
d_call: TRBD1; v_call: TRBV6-5; clone_size: .; cdr3_length: 14; j_call: TRBJ1-4; cdr3_aa: CASSRDSFNEKLFF; cdr3_nt: TGTGCCAGCAGCAGGGACAGCTTTAATGAAAAACTGTTTTTT
d_call: .; v_call: TRBV5-1; clone_size: once; cdr3_length: 14; j_call: TRBJ2-5; cdr3_aa: CASSLRGQGETQYF; cdr3_nt: TGCGCCAGCAGCTTGCGAGGGCAAGGAGAGACCCAGTACTTC
d_call: .; v_call: TRBV6-6; clone_size: few; cdr3_length: 13; j_call: TRBJ1-6; cdr3_aa: CASIGDGRFPLHF; cdr3_nt: TGTGCCAGCATCGGGGACGGGAGATTTCCCCTCCACTTT
d_call: .; v_call: TRBV5-4; clone_size: .; cdr3_length: 15; j_call: TRBJ1-1; cdr3_aa: CASSPQKIQVAEAFF; cdr3_nt: TGTGCCAGCAGCCCCCAAAAAATACAGGTAGCTGAAGCTTTCTTT
d_call: TRBD1; v_call: TRBV6-6; clone_size: once; cdr3_length: 15; j_call: TRBJ2-7; cdr3_aa: CASNPGQGMSYEQYF; cdr3_nt: TGTGCCAGCAACCCGGGACAGGGGATGTCCTACGAGCAGTACTTC
d_call: .; v_call: TRBV18; clone_size: .; cdr3_length: 14; j_call: TRBJ1-2; cdr3_aa: CASSPDGENYGYTF; cdr3_nt: TGTGCCAGCTCACCGGATGGGGAGAACTATGGCTACACCTTC
d_call: .; v_call: TRBV4-2; clone_size: .; cdr3_length: 15; j_call: TRBJ1-2; cdr3_aa: CASSQDLAANYGYTF; cdr3_nt: TGTGCCAGCAGCCAAGATCTGGCAGCTAACTATGGCTACACCTTC
d_call: TRBD1; v_call: TRBV5-1; clone_size: .; cdr3_length: 14; j_call: TRBJ1-4; cdr3_aa: CASSLGQGGEKLFF; cdr3_nt: TGCGCCAGCAGCTTGGGTCAGGGGGGCGAAAAACTGTTTTTT
d_call: TRBD1; v_call: TRBV4-1; clone_size: .; cdr3_length: 15; j_call: TRBJ1-2; cdr3_aa: CASSLGTGFAYGYTF; cdr3_nt: TGCGCCAGCAGCCTAGGGACAGGGTTTGCCTATGGCTACACCTTC
d_call: TRBD1; v_call: TRBV5-4; clone_size: .; cdr3_length: 16; j_call: TRBJ2-5; cdr3_aa: CASSTMTGGIGETQYF; cdr3_nt: TGTGCCAGCAGCACCATGACAGGGGGCATCGGAGAGACCCAGTACTTC
d_call: .; v_call: TRBV30; clone_size: .; cdr3_length: 12; j_call: TRBJ1-6; cdr3_aa: CAWATENSPLHF; cdr3_nt: TGTGCCTGGGCGACGGAGAATTCACCCCTCCACTTT
d_call: .; v_call: TRBV30; clone_size: .; cdr3_length: 15; j_call: TRBJ2-2; cdr3_aa: CALDQAAGATGELFF; cdr3_nt: TGTGCTTTGGATCAAGCGGCAGGGGCCACCGGGGAGCTGTTTTTT
d_call: .; v_call: TRBV6-6; clone_size: .; cdr3_length: 14; j_call: TRBJ1-4; cdr3_aa: CASSSVDGNEKLFF; cdr3_nt: TGTGCCAGCAGCTCCGTCGACGGGAATGAAAAACTGTTTTTT
d_call: .; v_call: TRBV9; clone_size: .; cdr3_length: 20; j_call: TRBJ2-4; cdr3_aa: CASSSGQLRVLTIAKNIQYF; cdr3_nt: TGTGCCAGCAGCTCAGGACAGTTGAGGGTCCTTACCATAGCCAAAAACATTCAGTACTTC
d_call: .; v_call: TRBV10-3; clone_size: few; cdr3_length: 14; j_call: TRBJ2-7; cdr3_aa: CAIRPGEAAYEQYF; cdr3_nt: TGTGCCATCAGGCCCGGGGAGGCAGCCTACGAGCAGTACTTC
d_call: TRBD2; v_call: TRBV9; clone_size: once; cdr3_length: 15; j_call: TRBJ2-3; cdr3_aa: CASSVVGLTTDTQYF; cdr3_nt: TGTGCCAGCAGCGTAGTGGGACTAACCACAGATACGCAGTATTTT
d_call: .; v_call: TRBV5-1; clone_size: .; cdr3_length: 14; j_call: TRBJ1-4; cdr3_aa: CASSLIGGLEKLFF; cdr3_nt: TGCGCCAGCAGCTTAATAGGGGGTCTTGAAAAACTGTTTTTT
d_call: .; v_call: TRBV7-2; clone_size: .; cdr3_length: 13; j_call: TRBJ1-5; cdr3_aa: CASGLQGDQPQHF; cdr3_nt: TGTGCCAGCGGCCTACAGGGAGATCAGCCCCAGCATTTT
d_call: TRBD2; v_call: TRBV11-3; clone_size: .; cdr3_length: 13; j_call: TRBJ2-1; cdr3_aa: CASSSYSGGRQFF; cdr3_nt: TGTGCCAGCAGCTCCTATTCGGGCGGGAGACAGTTCTTC
d_call: TRBD2; v_call: TRBV2; clone_size: .; cdr3_length: 16; j_call: TRBJ2-3; cdr3_aa: CASSEATSGRTDTQYF; cdr3_nt: TGTGCCAGCAGTGAAGCTACTAGCGGGAGAACAGATACGCAGTATTTT
d_call: .; v_call: TRBV7-9; clone_size: .; cdr3_length: 12; j_call: TRBJ1-1; cdr3_aa: CASNSGSTEAFF; cdr3_nt: TGTGCCAGTAACTCGGGGTCCACTGAAGCTTTCTTT
d_call: TRBD1; v_call: TRBV11-2; clone_size: .; cdr3_length: 15; j_call: TRBJ2-5; cdr3_aa: CASSPRTGHGETQYF; cdr3_nt: TGTGCCAGCAGCCCCCGGACAGGGCATGGGGAGACCCAGTACTTC
d_call: TRBD1; v_call: TRBV7-6; clone_size: .; cdr3_length: 16; j_call: TRBJ2-5; cdr3_aa: CASSPRQGRHGETQYF; cdr3_nt: TGTGCCAGCAGCCCAAGACAGGGTAGGCATGGAGAGACCCAGTACTTC
d_call: .; v_call: TRBV7-2; clone_size: few; cdr3_length: 16; j_call: TRBJ2-7; cdr3_aa: CASSLVIRAGRHEQYF; cdr3_nt: TGTGCCAGCAGCTTAGTGATAAGGGCAGGGCGGCACGAGCAGTACTTC
d_call: TRBD1; v_call: TRBV5-6; clone_size: .; cdr3_length: 14; j_call: TRBJ1-6; cdr3_aa: CASSFPGTGSPLHF; cdr3_nt: TGTGCCAGCAGCTTCCCCGGGACAGGGTCACCCCTCCACTTT
d_call: .; v_call: TRBV28; clone_size: .; cdr3_length: 15; j_call: TRBJ1-5; cdr3_aa: CASSLTAGSNQPQHF; cdr3_nt: TGTGCCAGCAGTTTAACAGCAGGTAGCAATCAGCCCCAGCATTTT
d_call: TRBD1; v_call: TRBV19; clone_size: .; cdr3_length: 14; j_call: TRBJ2-5; cdr3_aa: CASSDRGLWETQYF; cdr3_nt: TGTGCCAGTAGTGACAGGGGCCTTTGGGAGACCCAGTACTTC
d_call: TRBD2; v_call: TRBV5-8; clone_size: .; cdr3_length: 17; j_call: TRBJ2-5; cdr3_aa: CASSEGLAGGPSETQYF; cdr3_nt: TGTGCCAGCAGCGAAGGACTAGCGGGGGGGCCTTCAGAGACCCAGTACTTC
d_call: .; v_call: TRBV29-1; clone_size: .; cdr3_length: 16; j_call: TRBJ2-1; cdr3_aa: CSVVGGKGGVYNEQFF; cdr3_nt: TGCAGCGTTGTGGGGGGTAAGGGCGGGGTCTACAATGAGCAGTTCTTC
d_call: .; v_call: TRBV6-1; clone_size: .; cdr3_length: 13; j_call: TRBJ1-3; cdr3_aa: CASTATRGNTIYF; cdr3_nt: TGTGCCAGCACCGCGACAAGGGGAAACACCATATATTTT
d_call: TRBD1; v_call: TRBV4-1; clone_size: once; cdr3_length: 18; j_call: TRBJ2-6; cdr3_aa: CASSERTGDWTGANVLTF; cdr3_nt: TGCGCCAGCAGCGAAAGGACAGGGGATTGGACTGGGGCCAACGTCCTGACTTTC
d_call: TRBD1; v_call: TRBV5-1; clone_size: few; cdr3_length: 16; j_call: TRBJ2-3; cdr3_aa: CASAAGTDYSTDTQYF; cdr3_nt: TGCGCCAGCGCGGCCGGGACAGACTATAGCACAGATACGCAGTATTTT
d_call: .; v_call: TRBV13; clone_size: .; cdr3_length: 21; j_call: TRBJ2-1; cdr3_aa: CASSPGTWGPQDWTSYNEQFF; cdr3_nt: TGTGCCAGCAGCCCAGGTACATGGGGGCCCCAGGACTGGACCTCCTACAATGAGCAGTTCTTC
d_call: .; v_call: TRBV5-5; clone_size: few; cdr3_length: 16; j_call: TRBJ1-3; cdr3_aa: CASSLAGGGSGNTIYF; cdr3_nt: TGTGCCAGCAGCTTGGCCGGGGGAGGCTCTGGAAACACCATATATTTT
d_call: .; v_call: TRBV13; clone_size: once; cdr3_length: 15; j_call: TRBJ2-3; cdr3_aa: CASSLGLTRTDTQYF; cdr3_nt: TGTGCCAGCAGCTTGGGACTTACCCGCACAGATACGCAGTATTTT
d_call: TRBD2; v_call: TRBV9; clone_size: .; cdr3_length: 14; j_call: TRBJ2-1; cdr3_aa: CASSALAGVNEQFF; cdr3_nt: TGTGCCAGCAGCGCACTAGCGGGAGTGAATGAGCAGTTCTTC
d_call: .; v_call: TRBV19; clone_size: .; cdr3_length: 15; j_call: TRBJ2-1; cdr3_aa: CASSPLDWGRNEQFF; cdr3_nt: TGTGCCAGTAGTCCGTTAGACTGGGGGAGGAATGAGCAGTTCTTC
d_call: TRBD2; v_call: TRBV11-2; clone_size: .; cdr3_length: 16; j_call: TRBJ2-5; cdr3_aa: CASSPLLAGGPETQYF; cdr3_nt: TGTGCCAGCAGCCCCCTACTAGCGGGAGGGCCAGAGACCCAGTACTTC
d_call: TRBD2; v_call: TRBV2; clone_size: .; cdr3_length: 15; j_call: TRBJ2-3; cdr3_aa: CASRNLAGGADTQYF; cdr3_nt: TGTGCCAGCAGGAATCTAGCGGGAGGCGCAGATACGCAGTATTTT
d_call: TRBD2; v_call: TRBV30; clone_size: .; cdr3_length: 14; j_call: TRBJ2-1; cdr3_aa: CAWSRLAGANEQFF; cdr3_nt: TGTGCCTGGAGTAGACTAGCGGGAGCCAATGAGCAGTTCTTC
d_call: TRBD1; v_call: TRBV5-1; clone_size: .; cdr3_length: 13; j_call: TRBJ2-5; cdr3_aa: CASSATGPETQYF; cdr3_nt: TGCGCCAGCAGCGCGACAGGGCCAGAGACCCAGTACTTC
d_call: .; v_call: TRBV7-2; clone_size: .; cdr3_length: 13; j_call: TRBJ2-2; cdr3_aa: CASSPLRDGELFF; cdr3_nt: TGTGCCAGCAGCCCCCTGAGGGACGGGGAGCTGTTTTTT